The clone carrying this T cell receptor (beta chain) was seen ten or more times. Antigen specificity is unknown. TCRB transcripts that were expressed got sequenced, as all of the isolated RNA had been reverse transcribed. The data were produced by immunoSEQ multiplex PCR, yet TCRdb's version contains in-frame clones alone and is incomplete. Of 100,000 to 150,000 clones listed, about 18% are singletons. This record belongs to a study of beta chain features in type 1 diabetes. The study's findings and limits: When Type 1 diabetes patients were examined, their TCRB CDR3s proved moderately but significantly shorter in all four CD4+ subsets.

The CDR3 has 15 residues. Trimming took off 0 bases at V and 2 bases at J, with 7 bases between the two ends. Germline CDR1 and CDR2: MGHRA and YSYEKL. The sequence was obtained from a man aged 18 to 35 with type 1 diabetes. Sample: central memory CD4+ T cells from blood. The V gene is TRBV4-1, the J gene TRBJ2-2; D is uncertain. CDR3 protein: CASSQEATNTGELFF. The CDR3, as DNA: TGCGCCAGCAGCCAAGAGGCCACAAACACCGGGGAGCTGTTTTTT.